Below, one T cell receptor (beta chain) is given with its context. Its antigen target is currently unknown. No base quality information exists; no much larger clone differs at one position. High-throughput TCR beta sequencing profiled peripheral blood CD8+ and CD4+ T cells from healthy donors, Susac syndrome patients and multiple sclerosis patients. The multiple sclerosis controls were treatment-naive patients whose relapsing-remitting disease, either stable or active, fulfilled the revised McDonald criteria. Bulk CD8+ and CD4+ T cells were purified by magnetic negative isolation, while CD8+ TEMRA cells were enriched using FACS. Blood was drawn into EDTA tubes, processed within 24 hours, and PBMCs were isolated by density gradient centrifugation. PBMCs intended for TCR sequencing were cryopreserved in liquid nitrogen and thawed later in a water bath at 37 degrees C. The sorted or isolated CD4+, CD8+ and CD8+ TEMRA cells reached a purity of at least 90%.

The source of the sample is a study of CD8 T cells in Susac syndrome (dated by TCRdb to about 2019). With regard to the full study: Repertoire sequencing was used to test whether CD8+ T cell activation and differentiation in Susac syndrome was antigen driven. Clonality of the CD8+ T cell repertoire was compared between more than 9 healthy donors, about 14 Susac syndrome patients and under 19 multiple sclerosis patients. The paper's findings and limits, for the study overall: The number of individuals in the TCR sequencing and HLA analysis was acknowledged as relatively small.

RNA was extracted using the RNeasy kit, and roughly 0.45 to 1 microgram was reverse transcribed with random hexamers. The immunoSEQ multiplex PCR assay, which covers 54 Vbeta and 13 Jbeta segments, was used to amplify TCR beta CDR3 regions. Bias from PCR amplification was corrected by using a synthetic template baseline for primer optimization and for computational correction. In the original analysis: Only productive sequences were kept, with reads annotated to V, D and J genes according to IMGT and analyzed in immunoSEQ Analyzer. Clonality was computed as one minus Shannon entropy normalized by log2 of the number of productive unique sequences. Public and private clones were assessed among the 100 most prevalent clones of each patient and control. A clone was defined as Susac-specific if it was absent from the healthy and MS cohorts, from about a thousand published viral clones and from other ImmuneACCESS disease sequences. TCRdb ran its own pipeline on the public reads, namely fastp trimming at Q25 and MiXCR clone calling, and kept in-frame beta chains. Here each entry gathers all rows of one CDR3 protein and keeps the most common genes and DNA. These V and J calls originate from TCRdb's pipeline instead of the authors' own analysis. This sample comprises 160,000 or so distinct CDR3 sequences, approximately 94% of them detected only once. Roughly 0.2% of the sample is taken by the ten largest.

The receptor comes from a human donor with multiple sclerosis. Sequenced input: CD8+ T cells from PBMCs.

The nucleotides read TGTGCCAGTATAGGAGGGTCTCTCTACGAGCAGTACTTC. Translation gives CASIGGSLYEQYF. The chain is made from TRBV6-1 and TRBJ2-7; the D segment could be TRBD2, given 6 matching bases. The germline V gene gives CDR1 as MNHNS and CDR2 as SASEGT. Deletion took 9 bases off V and 3 bases off J, with a span of 15 bases between the germline ends. Inclusive of the bounding cysteine and phenylalanine, the CDR3 is 13 residues long. Only the CDR3 DNA is retained, 39 bases long and in frame from the first base.